Each of the 15 T cell receptor beta chains below was sequenced from the same sample in a study of T cell responses to AZD1222 COVID-19 vaccine. Generated by immunoSEQ multiplex PCR, the TCRdb table keeps only in-frame clones and is missing some. The sample carries 150,000 or so clones, approximately 91% recorded once. Here the sequenced sample was peripheral blood, taken on day 0 of AZD1222 vaccination. Receptors were obtained from an adult in good health.

The chain couples TRBV5-1 to TRBJ1-4, with D unclear. The V end lost 0 bases, the J end lost 10 bases, and 13 bases lay between the germline ends. The CDR3 has 14 amino acids. CDR1 is SGHRS, CDR2 YFSETQ, per germline. CDR3 DNA sequence: TGCGCCAGCAGCTTGGAGGAGGGAGTAGCAAAACTGTTTTTT. Its protein is CASSLEEGVAKLFF.

The chain combines TRBV30 with TRBJ2-7; 8 nucleotides align to TRBD1. V was clipped by 0 bases and J by 4 bases; unmatched bases: 5. The CDR3 is 14 residues long. Germline-derived CDR1 and CDR2 are GTSNPN and SVGIG (reference sequence). The CDR3 coding sequence is TGTGCCTGGAGTGTTGGGACAGGTGATTACGAGCAGTACTTC. It specifies CAWSVGTGDYEQYF.

The rearrangement links TRBV19 to TRBJ1-4; D is possibly TRBD1 (6 bases). In germline, CDR1 is LNHDA, CDR2 SQIVND (reference sequence). This CDR3 has 14 amino acids. The V end lost 6 bases, the J end lost 7 bases, and 15 bases lay between the germline ends. Written as DNA, the CDR3 is TGTGCCAGTAGCGGACAGAAGGGTATTGAAAAACTGTTTTTT. Residues: CASSGQKGIEKLFF. The full variable domain, its missing parts supplied by reference TRBV19 and TRBJ1-4, is DGGITQSPKYLFRKEGQNVTLSCEQNLNHDAMYWYRQDPGQGLRLIYYSQIVNDFQKGDIAEGYSVSREKKESFPLTVTSAQKNPTAFYLCASSGQKGIEKLFFGSGTQLSVL.

The chain employs TRBV18 and TRBJ2-7; 7 bases are shared with TRBD1. Germline V gene lookup returns CDR1 KGHSH and CDR2 LQKENI. The CDR3 has 14 amino acids. V shed 4 bases and J 3 bases; nucleotides not matched to a gene: 6. CDR3 region: CASSREGQDYEQYF. The CDR3, as DNA: TGTGCCAGCTCACGAGAAGGACAGGACTACGAGCAGTACTTC.

In this sample, this clone turned up once. The chain carries TRBV29-1 and TRBJ2-1, with 9 nucleotides matching TRBD1. There are 12 residues in the CDR3. J gave up 5 bases and V 6 bases, and 2 bases lay outside the gene matches. Germline loops: CDR1 SQVTM, CDR2 ANQGSEA. CDR3 sequence: CSVGQGNNEQFF. The DNA for the CDR3 is TGCAGCGTGGGACAGGGAAACAATGAGCAGTTCTTC.

This clone was seen a single time. CDR3 sequence: CASSSILGNTEAFF. CDR3 nucleotide sequence: TGTGCCAGCAGTTCTATATTGGGGAACACTGAAGCTTTCTTT. The V gene is TRBV28, the J gene TRBJ1-1, with D unclear. The CDR3 extends over 14 amino acids. V was shortened by 4 bases and J by 1 base, with 10 bases between the two germline ends. In germline, CDR1 is MDHEN, CDR2 SYDVKM.

The V call is TRBV28, the J call TRBJ1-2; the D is unclear. Trimming cost V 6 bases and J 8 bases, with 13 bases left between them. The CDR3 length is 12 residues. Germline CDR1 is MDHEN and CDR2 is SYDVKM. CDR3 DNA: TGTGCCAGCAGGGTGGTGAGCGGCGGCTACACCTTC. Translating it yields CASRVVSGGYTF.

Points on this clone: Other DNA sequences in the same sample also yield this CDR3. J is TRBJ2-7 and V is TRBV10-2; D gene unclear. This CDR3 contains 12 residues. The germline CDR1 and CDR2 sequences are WSHSY and SAAADI. V lost 0 bases and J 1 base, leaving 1 base between the germline ends. CDR3 residues: CASSESSYEQYF. As DNA, the CDR3 is TGCGCCAGCAGTGAGTCGTCCTACGAGCAGTACTTC.

The rearrangement uses TRBV7-3 and TRBJ2-1, with 12 bases fitting TRBD1. The J segment lost 5 bases and the V segment lost 2 bases, leaving 1 base of the junction unmatched. CDR1 is SGHTA, CDR2 FQGTGA, per germline. This CDR3 has 15 residues. The CDR3 is CASSLGTGGHNEQFF. In DNA form, the CDR3 reads TGTGCCAGCAGCTTAGGGACAGGGGGCCACAATGAGCAGTTCTTC.

This chain links TRBV19 with TRBJ1-1; no reliable D call. The V end lost 1 base, the J end lost 3 bases, and 9 bases lay between the germline ends. The CDR3 totals 14 residues. The germline gives CDR1 LNHDA, CDR2 SQIVND (reference sequence). The CDR3 loop is CASSIVALDTEAFF. The CDR3 bases are TGTGCCAGTAGTATAGTTGCCCTGGACACTGAAGCTTTCTTT.

The CDR3 here is CASSDGLANYNEQFF. The CDR3, as DNA: TGTGCCAGTAGCGACGGACTAGCGAACTACAATGAGCAGTTCTTC. This sequence joins TRBV19 and TRBJ2-1, with TRBD2 matching over 9 bases. V lost 6 bases and J lost 3; bases outside the gene matches: 6. Germline loops: CDR1 LNHDA, CDR2 SQIVND (reference sequence). CDR3 length: 15 amino acids.

J is TRBJ2-1 and V is TRBV6-5; TRBD2 matches 9 bases. CDR3 length equals 14 residues. V lost 7 bases and J lost 6; bases outside the gene matches: 7. The V gene's germline CDR1 is MNHEY and CDR2 SVGAGI. The CDR3 coding sequence is TGTGCCAGCACAGGTAGCGGGAGTTCCAATGAGCAGTTCTTC. Protein product: CASTGSGSSNEQFF.

This chain links TRBV4-3 with TRBJ2-1, with D possibly being TRBD2 (5 bases). The V and J ends lost 4 bases and 0 bases respectively, with 13 bases between them. The CDR3 is 16 residues long. Germline lookup yields CDR1 LGHNA and CDR2 YSLEER. DNA of the CDR3: TGCGCCAGCAGCCCAGGACTTTCCAGCTCCTACAATGAGCAGTTCTTC. This sequence encodes CASSPGLSSSYNEQFF.

Regarding this clone: The same CDR3 also results from other DNA sequences found in this sample. The rearrangement links TRBV6-2 or TRBV6-3 to TRBJ1-5; D unclear. CDR1 is MNHEY, CDR2 SVGEGT, per germline. The CDR3 is made up of 14 amino acids. V lost 4 bases and J 5 bases, leaving 12 bases between the germline ends. CDR3 loop: CASSSPGQYQPQHF. In DNA form, the CDR3 reads TGTGCCAGCAGTTCACCGGGCCAGTATCAGCCCCAGCATTTT.

The rearrangement joins TRBV6-5 to TRBJ1-5, with a weak D call TRBD1 (5 bases). The germline V gene has CDR1 MNHEY and CDR2 SVGAGI. V lost 3 bases, J lost 4 bases, and 13 bases lay in between. The CDR3 spans 15 residues. In DNA, the CDR3 is TGTGCCAGCAGTTATTACCGGGACGTTAATCAGCCCCAGCATTTT. Translating it yields CASSYYRDVNQPQHF.